Following are 20 T cell receptor beta chains from one sample sequenced in a study of vaccination and CD4 T cells after COVID-19. The study sequenced cultured CD4+ T cell DNA using the Oncomine TCR Beta short-read assay. In TCRdb, the PCR reads were re-called with MiXCR into one record per CDR3 protein. The top ten hold about 7.5% of the sample, which has 17,000 or so distinct CDR3 sequences, approximately 50% seen once. The sample's treatment: approximately 11-day PBMC culture with coronavirus spike peptide pools or control peptides (ViraFEST assay). Which antigens these TCRs recognize remains unknown. The specimen was CD4+ T cells from blood, cultured in vitro. All receptors come from a human donor who had recovered from COVID-19.

This clonotype was found a few times. The rearrangement uses TRBV20-1 and TRBJ2-2; D unresolved. This CDR3 is 14 amino acids long. V was pared by 6 bases and J by 4 bases, with 15 bases between. Germline CDR1 is DFQATT and CDR2 is SNEGSKA (reference sequence). The CDR3 here is CSAIPIESTGELFF. The CDR3 nucleotides read TGCAGTGCCATACCCATAGAGAGCACCGGGGAGCTGTTTTTT.

This rearrangement joins TRBV5-4 to TRBJ1-2; D ambiguous. Trimming took off 4 bases at V and 8 bases at J, with 12 bases between the two ends. Germline CDR1 reads SGHNT; CDR2 reads YYREEE (reference sequence). This CDR3 comprises 12 residues. The CDR3 DNA reads TGTGCCAGCAGCGAGGCCCGGGAGGGCTACACCTTC. Its protein is CASSEAREGYTF.

The V call is TRBV7-9, the J call TRBJ2-2, with D unresolved. Germline CDR1 is SEHNR and CDR2 is FQNEAQ (reference sequence). The CDR3 has 16 amino acids. Trimming pared 0 bases from V and 4 bases from J, leaving 12 bases between. The CDR3 DNA follows: TGTGCCAGCAGCTTAGCGCGTTCAGCAAGCACCGGGGAGCTGTTTTTT. Amino acid sequence: CASSLARSASTGELFF.

The V and J genes are TRBV7-9 and TRBJ1-2, with a possible D match to TRBD1 (6 bases). The CDR3 sequence is 14 residues long. In germline, CDR1 is SEHNR, CDR2 FQNEAQ (reference sequence). V was cut by 5 bases and J by 5 bases, with 15 bases left in between. CDR3 sequence (DNA): TGTGCCAGCAGCCAACAGGGTTGGGTTTATGGCTACACCTTC. Translating it yields CASSQQGWVYGYTF.

This clonotype appeared a few times. The J gene is TRBJ2-5, the V gene TRBV6-1; TRBD1 matches 10 bases. Germline assignment: CDR1 MNHNS and CDR2 SASEGT. V shed 10 bases and J 5 bases; nucleotides not matched to a gene: 7. The CDR3 contains 13 residues. The DNA of the CDR3 is TGTGCCAACCGGGACAGGGGTTCGGAGACCCAGTACTTC. Amino acids: CANRDRGSETQYF.

V and J are TRBV6-1 and TRBJ1-4; D might be TRBD1 (6 bases). Germline V gene data show CDR1 as MNHNS and CDR2 as SASEGT. V lost 5 bases to trimming and J lost 10 bases, with 14 bases between them. This CDR3 has 13 amino acids. CDR3 loop: CASSNQGFRKLFF. The CDR3 DNA sequence: TGTGCCAGCAGTAATCAGGGGTTTCGAAAACTGTTTTTT.

The chain recombines TRBV19 with TRBJ2-3, with D possibly called TRBD1 or TRBD2 (5 bases each). The CDR3 runs to 15 residues. Germline assignment: CDR1 LNHDA and CDR2 SQIVND (reference sequence). Trimming removed 3 bases from V and 3 bases from J, with 13 bases in between. This CDR3 reads CASSMSGRWTDTQYF. As DNA, the CDR3 is TGTGCCAGTAGTATGTCGGGACGTTGGACAGATACGCAGTATTTT.

The V call is TRBV12-3 or TRBV12-4, the J call TRBJ2-1; D is unclear. The CDR3 consists of 13 residues. Trimming removed 0 bases at V and 6 bases at J, with 6 bases between. This CDR3 is CASSLAELNEQFF. In DNA, the CDR3 is TGTGCCAGCAGTTTAGCCGAACTCAATGAGCAGTTCTTC.

The chain employs TRBV7-9 and TRBJ2-5; D is tentatively TRBD1 or TRBD2 (5 bases each). CDR1 SEHNR and CDR2 FQNEAQ come from the germline V gene (reference sequence). This CDR3 has 15 amino acids. Trimming removed 1 base at V and 7 bases at J, with 16 bases between. In nucleotides, the CDR3 is TGTGCCAGCAGCTTAGGCGTTGGGTCAGGGAGGACCCAGTACTTC. Translated, it gives CASSLGVGSGRTQYF.

This clonotype came up a few times. The CDR3 reads CASRSSGAGSNQPQHF. The CDR3 DNA reads as TGTGCCAGCAGGAGTTCCGGGGCGGGAAGCAATCAGCCCCAGCATTTT. The chain recombines TRBV6-1 with TRBJ1-5; possible D gene TRBD1, 5 bases. CDR3 length: 16 amino acids. Germline CDR1 and CDR2: MNHNS and SASEGT. Trimming took off 6 bases at V and 1 base at J, with 16 bases between the two ends.

This clonotype was detected only a few times. The V and J genes are TRBV5-8 and TRBJ1-2; D gene unclear. Trimming stripped 0 bases from V and 0 bases from J, with 3 bases between. The CDR3 length is 13 residues. Germline CDR1 SGHTS, CDR2 YDEGEE. The CDR3 sequence is CASSLVTNYGYTF. In nucleotides, the CDR3 is TGTGCCAGCAGCTTGGTCACTAACTATGGCTACACCTTC.

The V gene is TRBV10-1, the J gene TRBJ2-7, with a weak D call TRBD1 (5 bases). The V end lost 5 bases, the J end lost 6 bases, and 11 bases lay between the germline ends. The germline V gene encodes CDR1 WNHNN and CDR2 SYGVQD (reference sequence). The CDR3 is 12 residues long. CDR3 sequence reads: CASSPTVGEQYF. The CDR3 coding sequence is TGCGCCAGCAGTCCGACAGTAGGCGAGCAGTACTTC.

The rearrangement joins TRBV20-1 to TRBJ2-2; 10 bases line up with TRBD2. The CDR3 is 17 residues long. CDR1 and CDR2 (germline): DFQATT, SNEGSKA (reference sequence). V shed 4 bases and J 2 bases; nucleotides not matched to a gene: 10. CDR3 protein: CSATGLAENTNTGELFF. CDR3 bases: TGCAGTGCTACAGGACTAGCGGAGAATACAAACACCGGGGAGCTGTTTTTT.

V gene TRBV6-5 combines with J gene TRBJ1-5; D not certain. Trimming left V 2 bases short and J 2 bases short, with 7 bases between. The CDR3 loop spans 14 amino acids. Germline V gene sequence: CDR1 MNHEY, CDR2 SVGAGI. This chain's CDR3 is CASSYGRGNQPQHF. The CDR3 nucleotides are TGTGCCAGCAGTTACGGGCGGGGCAATCAGCCCCAGCATTTT.

V gene TRBV7-2 combines with J gene TRBJ2-7; D is possibly TRBD1 (5 bases). Trimming stripped 6 bases from V and 3 bases from J, with 6 bases between. There are 11 residues in the CDR3. The germline V gene has CDR1 SGHTA and CDR2 FQGNSA. The CDR3 is CASRGRYEQYF. The CDR3 DNA reads as TGTGCCAGCAGGGGGCGCTACGAGCAGTACTTC.

The chain recombines TRBV12-3 or TRBV12-4 with TRBJ2-5; D remains ambiguous. The CDR3 has 14 residues. The V end was cut by 1 base, the J end by 2 bases, with 8 bases between. The CDR3 bases are TGTGCCAGCAGTTTAGGGTGGGGACAAGAGACCCAGTACTTC. Its protein is CASSLGWGQETQYF.

The chain employs TRBV4-1 and TRBJ1-2, with D possibly being TRBD1 (5 bases). CDR3 length: 15 residues. Germline V gives CDR1 MGHRA, CDR2 YSYEKL. V lost 0 bases, J lost 4 bases, and 12 bases lay in between. The CDR3 loop is CASSQDRDGGYGYTF. The CDR3 bases are TGCGCCAGCAGCCAAGACAGGGATGGGGGCTATGGCTACACCTTC.

This CDR3 is CASSRQENTEAFF. For the CDR3, the DNA is TGTGCCAGCAGCCGACAGGAAAACACTGAAGCTTTCTTT. This chain connects TRBV12-3 or TRBV12-4 to TRBJ1-1; D might be TRBD1 (6 bases). The V end lost 6 bases, the J end lost 2 bases, and 10 bases lay between the germline ends. The CDR3 extends over 13 amino acids.

This clonotype has only a few counts. CDR3 coding DNA: TGTGCCAGCAGCTTGGGTCTAGCGGGCACAGATACGCAGTATTTT. This codes for CASSLGLAGTDTQYF. V is TRBV7-6 and J is TRBJ2-3, with 7 bases matching TRBD2. V lost 3 bases to trimming and J lost 1 base; unmatched junction nucleotides: 4. CDR1 is SGHVS, CDR2 FNYEAQ, per germline. The CDR3 loop spans 15 amino acids.

This clonotype is a singleton in its sample. This chain connects TRBV6-5 to TRBJ1-1; D unresolved. V was cut by 3 bases and J by 2 bases, with 4 bases left in between. This CDR3 spans 12 amino acids. Per the germline V gene, CDR1 is MNHEY and CDR2 is SVGAGI. Here the CDR3 DNA reads TGTGCCAGCAGTTATTATAACACTGAAGCTTTCTTT. Its protein product is CASSYYNTEAFF.